This T cell receptor (beta chain) was sequenced in a study of spatial heterogeneity in lung cancer. CDR1 and CDR2 (germline): DFQATT, SNEGSKA (reference sequence). The CDR3 has 15 residues. The V and J ends lost 6 bases and 0 bases respectively, with 18 bases between them. Each CDR3 protein gets one entry after TCRdb re-called the 5' RACE reads with MiXCR. The profile shows 1,700 or so distinct CDR3 sequences, 5.5% of them singletons. By share, this clonotype ranks as medium-sized. Antigen unknown. Study-wide results and caveats: Ubiquitous and regional nonsynonymous mutations were each tracked by the matching count of ubiquitous or regional expanded TCRs. Counts of expanded alpha and beta TCRs within tumors tracked the tumor nonsynonymous mutation count.

As for time point: sample taken at primary tumor resection. Whole RNA obtained from tumor, nontumor lung or frozen PBMC underwent sequencing without sorting. The clonotype was recovered from a male donor with early-stage non-small cell lung cancer. The chain employs TRBV20-1 and TRBJ2-7; possibly TRBD1 for D (6 bases). The sequences come from lung tumor tissue, collected at surgery. This CDR3 is CSAAGQFSSSYEQYF. The CDR3 DNA is TGCAGTGCCGCCGGACAGTTTTCGAGCTCCTACGAGCAGTACTTC.